This T cell receptor beta chain comes out of a study of blood T cell repertoires in COVID-19. Study-wide background: Acute-phase and convalescent COVID-19 samples originated in the United States, Italy and Spain. Sources were T cells, B-cell-depleted T cells, or PBMCs; the material itself was cDNA or gDNA.

The CDR3 has 15 amino acids. Germline CDR1 and CDR2: SGHDT and YYEEEE. The ends were cut back, 0 bases at V and 4 bases at J, with 13 bases in the middle. In the original processing: Amplification of reference gene primers provided the estimated nucleated cell counts. Measured with immunoSEQ multiplex PCR; TCRdb has only the in-frame clones, and not every one. That table furnishes V, J and clone size, whereas the DNA furnished D and trimming. The repertoire holds tens of thousands of clones, almost 90% seen once, with around 8% in the top ten. The receptor was isolated from a man aged 60 to 69 with active COVID-19. The chain links TRBV5-6 to TRBJ1-1, with D perhaps matching TRBD1 (6 bases). The sample taken for sequencing was peripheral blood. CDR3 in DNA: TGTGCCAGCAGCTTGGCCTCAGGGGCCGTCACTGAAGCTTTCTTT. It translates to CASSLASGAVTEAFF.